This entry is about one T cell receptor beta chain. This specimen belongs to a study of shared clonotypes between healthy human individuals. Positively selected for CCR7, the CD45RO-negative cells used as naive CD8 cells excluded terminally differentiated effector memory CD45RA+ cells. The donors, all of them Caucasian adults, lived in Nashville, Tennessee. The method was immunoSEQ multiplex PCR; TCRdb's version includes in-frame clones alone and lacks a portion of them. Counted here are roughly 2.1 million clones, around 93% occurring once; the ten biggest clones make up around 1.7%. V was shortened by 1 base and J by 10 bases, with 14 bases between the two germline ends. Germline CDR1 and CDR2: GTSNPN and SVGIG (reference sequence). This CDR3 is built from 14 residues.

The sample was naive CD8+ T cells from PBMCs. The sequence derives from a man between 18 and 29 years old in good health. Some clones in this sample may be carry-over from other donors' samples. The chain joins TRBV30 to TRBJ1-6; D unresolved. CDR3 DNA: TGTGCCTGGAGTGCTGCGGTTTTACGATCACCCCTCCACTTT. This translates into CAWSAAVLRSPLHF. Full variable domain (missing parts from reference TRBV30 and TRBJ1-6): SQTIHQWPATLVQPVGSPLSLECTVEGTSNPNLYWYRQAAGRGLQLLFYSVGIGQISSEVPQNLSASRPQDRQFILSSKKLLLSDSGFYLCAWSAAVLRSPLHFGNGTRLTVT.